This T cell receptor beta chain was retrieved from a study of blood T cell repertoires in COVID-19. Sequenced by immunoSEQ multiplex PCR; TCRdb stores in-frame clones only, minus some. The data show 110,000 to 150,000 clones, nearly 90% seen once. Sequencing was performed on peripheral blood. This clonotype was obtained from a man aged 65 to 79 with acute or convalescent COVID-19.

The DNA for the CDR3 is TGTGCCAGCAGCCAAGGTAGTAATGGCTACACCTTC. It codes for CASSQGSNGYTF. V usage is TRBV3-1 (or the pseudogene TRBV3-2) and J usage is TRBJ1-2; D is uncertain. The CDR3 runs to 12 residues. V lost 1 base to trimming and J lost 6 bases, with 6 bases between them. Germline V gene sequence: CDR1 LGHDT, CDR2 YNNKEL (reference sequence).